This is a list of T cell receptor beta chains from one sample in a study of T cell responses to AZD1222 COVID-19 vaccine. Method: immunoSEQ multiplex PCR; TCRdb's copy keeps in-frame clones and lacks some. The repertoire has roughly 250,000 clones, 90% to 95% of them found once; the top ten carry around 0.57%. Sequences were derived from peripheral blood, sampled on day 0 of AZD1222 vaccination. These receptors came from an adult in good health. Each CDR3 is given with its conserved first and last residue. The D gene is left open where the match is weak. A clone size is listed for some rows: how often the clone was seen (once, few, many), or a class if it is expanded.

cdr3_nt cdr3_aa v_call d_call clone_size j_call
TGTGCCAGCAGGCACAGGGGAGGCGAGCAGTACTTC CASRHRGGEQYF TRBV11-2 - - TRBJ2-7
TGTGCCAGCAGTTACTCGGGTCGGGGAGATTATGGCTACACCTTC CASSYSGRGDYGYTF TRBV6-6 - once TRBJ1-2
TGCGCCAGCAGCCAGTCGACCCCCACAGATACGCAGTATTTT CASSQSTPTDTQYF TRBV4-3 - - TRBJ2-3
TGTGCCAGCAGCGAGACAGGATCTGGCTCACCCCTCCACTTT CASSETGSGSPLHF TRBV6-5 - - TRBJ1-6
TGTGCCAGCAGCCGCCGGGGGTACTCCACTGAAGCTTTCTTT CASSRRGYSTEAFF TRBV3-1/TRBV3-2 - - TRBJ1-1
TGTGCCAGCAGTTTCGACCTCAATGAGCAGTTCTTC CASSFDLNEQFF TRBV12-3/TRBV12-4 - - TRBJ2-1
TGTGCCAGCAGCTGGAGCGGGGGGGCCAACAATGAGCAGTTCTTC CASSWSGGANNEQFF TRBV9 TRBD2 - TRBJ2-1
TGTGCCAGTAGTACCGGGACATCCTACGAGCAGTACTTC CASSTGTSYEQYF TRBV19 - - TRBJ2-7
TGTGCCAGCAGTTTAGCGGGACCTATTCGAAGCTCTGGAAACACCATATATTTT CASSLAGPIRSSGNTIYF TRBV28 - - TRBJ1-3
TGTGCTAGTGGTTCGAAGAGAGCTATAATGGGGCGCGCCTATGGCTACACCTTC CASGSKRAIMGRAYGYTF TRBV12-5 - - TRBJ1-2
TGTGCCAGTAGCCCGGGACAGGTGACCATCGGGCAGTACTTC CASSPGQVTIGQYF TRBV19 TRBD1 once TRBJ2-7
TGTGCCAGCACTCAGGGGCCACGGAAACTGTTTTTT CASTQGPRKLFF TRBV12-3/TRBV12-4 - - TRBJ1-4
TGTGCCAGCAGCGGTAGGGCATCTGCAGAGACCCAGTACTTC CASSGRASAETQYF TRBV7-9 - - TRBJ2-5
TGTGCCAGCAGCGGGGGAACATCGAACACCGGGGAGCTGTTTTTT CASSGGTSNTGELFF TRBV2 - - TRBJ2-2
TGTGCCAGCAGCCCCACCGGGGGGGGGTATGGCTACACCTTC CASSPTGGGYGYTF TRBV28 - - TRBJ1-2
TGTGCCAGCAGAACGGCGAAAGGTGAAGCTTTCTTT CASRTAKGEAFF TRBV6-5 - - TRBJ1-1
TGCGCCAGCAGCGCGGACAGGTACGAGCAGTACTTC CASSADRYEQYF TRBV5-1 TRBD1 once TRBJ2-7